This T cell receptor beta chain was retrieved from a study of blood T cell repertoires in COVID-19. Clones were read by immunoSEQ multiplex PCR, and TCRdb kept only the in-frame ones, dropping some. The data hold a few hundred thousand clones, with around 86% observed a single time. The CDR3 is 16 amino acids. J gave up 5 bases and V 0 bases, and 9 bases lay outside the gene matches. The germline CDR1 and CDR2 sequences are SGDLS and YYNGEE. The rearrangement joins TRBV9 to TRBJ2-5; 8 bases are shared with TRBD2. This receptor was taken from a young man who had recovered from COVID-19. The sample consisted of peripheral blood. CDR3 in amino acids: CASSVEAGARWETQYF. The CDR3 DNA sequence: TGTGCCAGCAGCGTAGAAGCGGGGGCGCGCTGGGAGACCCAGTACTTC. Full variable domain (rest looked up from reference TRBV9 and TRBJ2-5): DSGVTQTPKHLITATGQRVTLRCSPRSGDLSVYWYQQSLDQGLQFLIQYYNGEERAKGNILERFSAQQFPDLHSELNLSSLELGDSALYFCASSVEAGARWETQYFGPGTRLLVL.